One sample yielded the 29 T cell receptor beta chains listed below, sequenced in a study of regulatory T cells in long-lasting Graves disease. Time point defined: newly diagnosed GD, antithyroid drugs for less than 3 months. Extracted PBMC RNA gave rise to the TCR library. Researchers made TCR beta libraries by using iRepertoire HTBI primers and running Arm-PCR on CDR3 regions. A single record per CDR3 protein comes from TCRdb applying MiXCR to the multiplex PCR reads. Among 400,000 to 450,000 distinct CDR3 sequences listed, about 17% were seen once. This same sample was also taken into another study, of T cells in Graves' hyperthyroidism and ophthalmopathy.

Specimen: peripheral blood mononuclear cells (PBMCs), collected at new diagnosis, from a patient treated with antithyroid drugs. These receptors all come from a woman aged 30 to 39 with Graves disease.

The gene calls are TRBV4-1 and TRBJ2-2; 9 bases match TRBD2. Looked up from germline, CDR1 is MGHRA and CDR2 is YSYEKL. V shed 4 bases, J shed 3 bases, and the junction held 6 bases outside the gene matches. This CDR3 has 16 residues. The CDR3 nucleotides read TGCGCCAGCAGCCCCCCGACTAGCGGATACACCGGGGAGCTGTTTTTT. Translation gives CASSPPTSGYTGELFF.

This clonotype has more than one count but fewer than ten. The genes are TRBV6-1 and TRBJ2-1; TRBD2 might be the D (6 bases). CDR1 is MNHNS, CDR2 SASEGT, per germline. Trimming left V 8 bases short and J 6 bases short, with 11 bases between. The CDR3 sequence is 12 residues long. CDR3 amino acids: CASGGLVNEQFF. CDR3 nucleotide sequence: TGTGCCAGCGGGGGACTCGTCAATGAGCAGTTCTTC.

This chain connects TRBV18 to TRBJ1-3; D call uncertain. Trimming took off 6 bases at V and 0 bases at J, with 12 bases between the two ends. CDR1 is KGHSH, CDR2 LQKENI, per germline. CDR3 size: 15 residues. The CDR3 region is CASSRGSISGNTIYF. In DNA, the CDR3 is TGTGCCAGCTCCCGGGGATCCATCTCTGGAAACACCATATATTTT.

This clonotype was observed at least ten times. The chain has TRBV28 and TRBJ2-7; 10 nucleotides agree with TRBD1. The CDR3 is made up of 15 amino acids. After removal of 8 bases from V and 3 bases from J, the junction contained 10 bases not matched to a gene. Germline CDR1 reads MDHEN; CDR2 reads SYDVKM. CDR3 region: CASYPAGTGVYEQYF. In DNA, the CDR3 is TGTGCCAGCTACCCTGCTGGGACAGGGGTCTACGAGCAGTACTTC.

As to this clonotype: A read error may be the cause here, since a much bigger clone is one base away. Without the conserved terminal phenylalanine or tryptophan, this CDR3 likely stems from a read error. The V call is TRBV5-1, the J call TRBJ2-2, with D possibly matching TRBD2 (6 bases). The CDR3 length is 14 residues. The germline V gene has CDR1 SGHRS and CDR2 YFSETQ. V dropped 6 bases and J dropped 0 bases, with 9 bases sitting between them. CDR3 residues: CASTTSTNTGELFS. The CDR3, as DNA: TGCGCCAGCACGACTAGTACGAACACCGGGGAGCTGTTTTCT.

In its sample, this clonotype was seen a few times. The J gene is TRBJ2-4, the V gene TRBV4-1, with D perhaps matching TRBD2 (6 bases). The CDR3 loop spans 18 amino acids. The V and J ends lost 0 bases and 4 bases respectively, with 19 bases between them. The germline V gene encodes CDR1 MGHRA and CDR2 YSYEKL. The chain's CDR3 is CASSQETIGRTIKNIQYF. The CDR3 DNA reads as TGCGCCAGCAGCCAAGAAACTATAGGGAGGACGATTAAAAACATTCAGTACTTC.

The chain is built from TRBV7-9 and TRBJ2-5; D call uncertain. The ends were cut back, 6 bases at V and 2 bases at J, with 13 bases in the middle. Germline CDR1 reads SEHNR; CDR2 reads FQNEAQ (reference sequence). CDR3 size: 14 residues. The CDR3 DNA sequence: TGTGCCAGCAGTCTAGTGGGCCTACAAGAGACCCAGTACTTC. It yields the protein CASSLVGLQETQYF.

This clonotype was counted many times. The rearrangement links TRBV10-3 to TRBJ2-1; 7 nucleotides agree with TRBD2. There are 13 residues in the CDR3. Trimming removed 4 bases from V and 7 bases from J; junction bases left unmatched: 4. Germline CDR1 reads ENHRY; CDR2 reads SYGVKD. The CDR3 sequence: CAISGEGRNEQFF. For the CDR3, the DNA is TGTGCCATCAGTGGGGAGGGCCGGAATGAGCAGTTCTTC.

The chain is built from TRBV20-1 and TRBJ2-1, with TRBD2 matching 8 bases. Germline trimming cut 5 bases from V and 10 bases from J; bases unmatched to any gene: 7. Germline CDR1 reads DFQATT; CDR2 reads SNEGSKA (reference sequence). The CDR3 has 12 amino acids. The chain's CDR3 is CSAQGGRIEQFF. CDR3 coding DNA: TGCAGTGCTCAGGGCGGGAGGATAGAGCAGTTCTTC.

This chain uses TRBV19 with TRBJ1-4; the D gene is possibly TRBD1 (6 bases). Germline V gene data show CDR1 as LNHDA and CDR2 as SQIVND (reference sequence). The ends were cut back, 3 bases at V and 7 bases at J, with 12 bases in the middle. This CDR3 contains 14 residues. The CDR3 spells CASSIDRNGEKLFF. The CDR3 DNA follows: TGTGCCAGTAGTATCGACAGGAACGGTGAAAAACTGTTTTTT.

Many counts were recorded for this clonotype. CDR3 nucleotides: TGTGCCAGCAGTTACTCGATTAGCCAGGGGGCAGATACGCAGTATTTT. This encodes CASSYSISQGADTQYF. The rearrangement links TRBV6-5 to TRBJ2-3, with 7 nucleotides matching TRBD1. This CDR3 comprises 16 residues. V trimming: 0 bases; J trimming: 4 bases; junction bases outside the gene matches: 7. Germline loops: CDR1 MNHEY, CDR2 SVGAGI.

In this sample, this clonotype turned up a few times. The chain has TRBV10-1 and TRBJ2-3; a weak D match, TRBD2 (5 bases). Per the germline V gene, CDR1 is WNHNN and CDR2 is SYGVQD (reference sequence). V was clipped by 2 bases and J by 2 bases, with 11 bases between them. This CDR3 has 15 amino acids. The CDR3 DNA follows: TGCGCCAGCAGTGAGGGATTGGACTTCACAGATACGCAGTATTTT. Translated, it gives CASSEGLDFTDTQYF.

Ten or more counts support this clonotype. This sequence joins TRBV20-1 and TRBJ1-5; D ambiguous. The germline CDR1 and CDR2 sequences are DFQATT and SNEGSKA (reference sequence). This CDR3 has 16 residues. Trimming pared 1 base from V and 0 bases from J, leaving 13 bases between. CDR3 in amino acids: CSARGLDNYSNQPQHF. The CDR3 coding sequence is TGCAGTGCTAGAGGACTCGACAACTATAGCAATCAGCCCCAGCATTTT.

The rearrangement uses TRBV27 and TRBJ2-5; 13 nucleotides align to TRBD2. Trimming removed 1 base from V and 4 bases from J; junction bases left unmatched: 6. The CDR3 consists of 17 residues. In germline, CDR1 is MNHEY, CDR2 SMNVEV (reference sequence). CDR3 region: CASSLFGLAGVRETQYF. For the CDR3, the DNA is TGTGCCAGCAGTTTATTTGGACTAGCGGGAGTCCGAGAGACCCAGTACTTC.

Many counts were recorded for this clonotype. CDR3 DNA sequence: TGTGCCAGCTCACCACCCGGTTCATCGGCCGGCCAAGAGACCCAGTACTTC. Its translation is CASSPPGSSAGQETQYF. The rearrangement joins TRBV18 to TRBJ2-5, with no clear D. The CDR3 extends over 17 amino acids. Germline assignment: CDR1 KGHSH and CDR2 LQKENI. Trimming stripped 0 bases from V and 1 base from J, with 15 bases between.

This clonotype has just a few counts. This sequence joins TRBV19 and TRBJ2-7, with a possible D match to TRBD1 (7 bases). The CDR3 totals 14 residues. Germline V CDR1 and CDR2: LNHDA, SQIVND (reference sequence). The ends were cut back, 11 bases at V and 2 bases at J, with 19 bases in the middle. CDR3 loop: CAEGGTAKTYEQYF. CDR3 sequence (DNA): TGTGCCGAAGGAGGGACAGCAAAAACCTACGAGCAGTACTTC.

This clonotype was counted only a few times. J is TRBJ2-1 and V is TRBV15; D unclear. The length of the CDR3 is 15 residues. Looked up from germline, CDR1 is LNHNV and CDR2 is YYDKDF (reference sequence). Trimming cost V 0 bases and J 2 bases, with 8 bases left between them. CDR3 coding DNA: TGTGCCACCAGCAGAGACGTAGGAACCTACAATGAGCAGTTCTTC. Encoded protein: CATSRDVGTYNEQFF.

This clonotype was detected many times. The V and J genes are TRBV7-9 and TRBJ2-5; D call uncertain. The CDR3 covers 14 residues. V was shortened by 1 base and J by 4 bases, with 10 bases between the two germline ends. Per germline, CDR1 SEHNR and CDR2 FQNEAQ (reference sequence). Here the CDR3 reads CASSLVSRRETQYF. The CDR3 region has the DNA TGTGCCAGCAGCTTAGTTAGCAGGAGAGAGACCCAGTACTTC.

This clonotype was detected ten times or more. The chain joins TRBV10-3 to TRBJ1-4, with TRBD1 matching over 10 bases. Trimming took 5 bases from V and 0 from J; bases not matched to a gene: 3. The CDR3 is 16 residues long. CDR1 is ENHRY, CDR2 SYGVKD, per germline. The CDR3 DNA sequence: TGTGCCATCAGTAGTGGACAGGGGGCAACTAATGAAAAACTGTTTTTT. Translation gives CAISSGQGATNEKLFF.

For this clonotype: A far larger clone lies a single base away; this is likely a read error. The V gene is TRBV2, the J gene TRBJ2-1; D not certain. V dropped 6 bases and J dropped 10 bases, with 25 bases sitting between them. This CDR3 comprises 16 residues. In germline, CDR1 is SNHLY, CDR2 FYNNEI. The CDR3 DNA sequence: TGTGCCAGCAGGGATGGACGGTCGGCAAGATCCTACGAGCAGTTCTTC. It codes for CASRDGRSARSYEQFF.

This clonotype was observed a handful of times. V usage is TRBV19 and J usage is TRBJ1-2; 7 nucleotides agree with TRBD1. J gave up 2 bases and V 4 bases, and 1 base lay outside the gene matches. Germline CDR1 LNHDA, CDR2 SQIVND (reference sequence). CDR3 length equals 13 residues. CDR3 region: CASSTGQNYGYTF. The CDR3 region has the DNA TGTGCCAGTAGTACGGGACAGAACTATGGCTACACCTTC.

The rearrangement joins TRBV10-3 to TRBJ2-5, with unresolved D. The V gene lost 3 bases and the J gene lost 4 bases, with 6 bases spanning the gap. Germline V CDR1 and CDR2: ENHRY, SYGVKD. The length of the CDR3 is 12 residues. As DNA, the CDR3 is TGTGCCATCAGTGAAAGTCCAGAGACCCAGTACTTC. This sequence encodes CAISESPETQYF.

This clonotype was found a few times. The V gene is TRBV15, the J gene TRBJ2-7; 16 positions match TRBD2. V lost 5 bases and J lost 4; bases outside the gene matches: 11. CDR1 and CDR2 (germline): LNHNV, YYDKDF (reference sequence). The CDR3 extends over 18 amino acids. The CDR3 nucleotides are TGTGCCACCAGCTCCTCCCCGGGACTAGCGGGAGGGGGTTACGAGCAGTACTTC. Residues: CATSSSPGLAGGGYEQYF. Looking up the rest from reference TRBV15 and TRBJ2-7 gives the full variable domain: DAMVIQNPRYQVTQFGKPVTLSCSQTLNHNVMYWYQQKSSQAPKLLFHYYDKDFNNEADTPDNFQSRRPNTSFCFLDIRSPGLGDTAMYLCATSSSPGLAGGGYEQYFGPGTRLTVT.

This clonotype came up many times. The V call is TRBV11-2, the J call TRBJ2-5; TRBD1 matches at 10 bases. The CDR3 extends over 14 amino acids. After removal of 6 bases from V and 5 bases from J, the junction contained 6 bases not matched to a gene. Germline lookup yields CDR1 SGHAT and CDR2 FQNNGV. CDR3 residues: CASRKTGGGETQYF. The CDR3 DNA follows: TGTGCCAGCAGGAAGACAGGGGGCGGGGAGACCCAGTACTTC. Supplemented by reference TRBV11-2 and TRBJ2-5, the full variable domain reads EAGVAQSPRYKIIEKRQSVAFWCNPISGHATLYWYQQILGQGPKLLIQFQNNGVVDDSQLPKDRFSAERLKGVDSTLKIQPAKLEDSAVYLCASRKTGGGETQYFGPGTRLLVL.

This clonotype was recorded many times. The chain combines TRBV12-3 or TRBV12-4 with TRBJ2-3; 16 bases are shared with TRBD2. This CDR3 contains 18 residues. Trimming removed 6 bases from V and 5 bases from J; junction bases left unmatched: 11. CDR3: CASSPGLAGGPRLDTQYF. As DNA, the CDR3 is TGTGCCAGCAGCCCGGGACTAGCGGGAGGGCCGAGGTTAGATACGCAGTATTTT.

This clonotype has at least ten counts. The V gene is TRBV7-9, the J gene TRBJ2-1; no reliable D call. Per the germline V gene, CDR1 is SEHNR and CDR2 is FQNEAQ (reference sequence). The length of the CDR3 is 13 residues. Trimming shortened V by 2 bases and J by 9 bases, and 11 bases separated the two germline ends. CDR3 loop: CASSLSQVGEQFF. The CDR3 nucleotides read TGTGCCAGCAGCTTATCACAAGTCGGTGAGCAGTTCTTC.

In regard to this clonotype: The germline gene is not matched at one end of the junction; a read error may be the cause. The V gene is TRBV6-2 or TRBV6-3, the J gene TRBJ1-5, with D hard to call. Germline values: CDR1 MNHEY, CDR2 SVGEGT. The CDR3 length is 14 residues. CDR3 sequence reads: CASSYSRGNQPRHF. As DNA, the CDR3 is TGTGCCAGCAGTTACTCTCGGGGTAATCAGCCCCGGCATTTT.

V is TRBV14 and J is TRBJ1-1; D uncertain. The germline V and J ends were trimmed by 1 base and 6 bases, with 6 bases remaining between them. This CDR3 contains 12 residues. The germline gives CDR1 SGHDN, CDR2 FVKESK. The CDR3 DNA reads TGTGCCAGCAGCCAAGGGACGGCTGAAGCTTTCTTT. It is translated as CASSQGTAEAFF.

V gene TRBV6-1 combines with J gene TRBJ2-7; D may be TRBD2 (5 bases). Looked up from germline, CDR1 is MNHNS and CDR2 is SASEGT. The CDR3 consists of 14 residues. V was cut by 1 base and J by 5 bases, with 12 bases left in between. CDR3 region: CASSEVQLRDEQYF. The DNA of the CDR3 is TGTGCCAGCAGTGAAGTTCAGTTGCGGGACGAGCAGTACTTC.